Listed below are T cell receptor beta chains from one sample, sequenced in a study of a mutant IDH1 vaccine in newly diagnosed glioma. Repertoires were generated with immunoSEQ multiplex PCR, while TCRdb's copy carries only in-frame clones and drops some. In the table there are around 40,000 clones, roughly nine tenths of which are singletons. For these TCRs, the target antigens are not known. The specimen comprised PBMCs, sampled from a glioma patient whose treatment included an IDH1 peptide vaccine. These receptor sequences come from a man aged 40-49 years with glioma. Each CDR3 is given with its conserved first and last residue. D genes are given only for firm matches. Not all rows give a size; the values are once, few, many and, for expanded clones, a class.

TRBV18,.,.,TRBJ1-2,TGTGCCAGCTCAGCGGACAGCTTATATGGCTACACCTTC,CASSADSLYGYTF
TRBV11-2,.,.,TRBJ1-6,TGTGCCAGCAGCTTAGAGTTAGGATCTCATTCACCCCTCCACTTT,CASSLELGSHSPLHF
TRBV5-1,.,.,TRBJ1-4,TGCGCCAGCAGCTTGAATGGGTGGCCAACTAATGAAAAACTGTTTTTT,CASSLNGWPTNEKLFF
TRBV30,.,.,TRBJ1-6,TGTGCCTGGAGCTGGGGAGGGCCACCCCTCCACTTT,CAWSWGGPPLHF
TRBV7-3,few,.,TRBJ1-2,TGTGCCAGCAGCTTAACGGCAGGGGTTGATGGCTACACCTTC,CASSLTAGVDGYTF
TRBV7-3,.,.,TRBJ2-1,TGTGCCAGCAGCTTAGATCTAGCTTTGAACAATGAGCAGTTCTTC,CASSLDLALNNEQFF
TRBV20-1,.,.,TRBJ1-4,TGCAGTGCCCTCATCGAAGAAAAACTGTTTTTT,CSALIEEKLFF
TRBV5-8,.,.,TRBJ2-7,TGTGCCAGCAGCCCACCCGACAGGAGATACGAGCAGTACTTC,CASSPPDRRYEQYF
TRBV19,few,.,TRBJ1-5,TGTGCCAGTACCCTACTATGGGGTCAGGGAGGAGATCAGCCCCAGCATTTT,CASTLLWGQGGDQPQHF
TRBV28,.,.,TRBJ1-3,TGTGCCAGCAGTGCACCTCAGGGATTAGGCACCATATATTTT,CASSAPQGLGTIYF
TRBV29-1,once,.,TRBJ2-3,TGCAGCGTTAAAAAAGGGCGTAGCACAGATACGCAGTATTTT,CSVKKGRSTDTQYF
TRBV27,.,TRBD2,TRBJ2-5,TGTGCCAGCAGCCAAACTAGCGGGGGGGCTCGAGAGACCCAGTACTTC,CASSQTSGGARETQYF
TRBV15,.,.,TRBJ2-2,TGTGCCACCAGCAGAAGATTAGGACAAAACACCGGGGAGCTGTTTTTT,CATSRRLGQNTGELFF
TRBV10-1,once,.,TRBJ2-4,TGCGCCAGCTCCCGGGACACGGGGAACATTCAGTACTTC,CASSRDTGNIQYF
TRBV6-1,once,.,TRBJ2-5,TGTGCCAGCAGTGAAATGTGGGAGACCCAGTACTTC,CASSEMWETQYF
TRBV7-2,.,TRBD1,TRBJ2-3,TGTGCCAGCAGCTTACAGGGGGCGCGGGCAGATACGCAGTATTTT,CASSLQGARADTQYF
TRBV13,few,.,TRBJ1-1,TGTGCCAGCAGCTCCAGGTGGGACACTGAAGCTTTCTTT,CASSSRWDTEAFF
TRBV19,.,TRBD1,TRBJ1-2,TGTGCCAGTAGTCCGGGACAGGGGGCGACTAACTATGGCTACACCTTC,CASSPGQGATNYGYTF
TRBV9,once,.,TRBJ2-1,TGTGCCAGCAGCGTAGGGGTATCTAGGACCTACAATGAGCAGTTCTTC,CASSVGVSRTYNEQFF
TRBV7-2,.,.,TRBJ1-2,TGTGCCAGCAGCTCCGGCGCAGGTCCCTCCCGCTACACCTTC,CASSSGAGPSRYTF
TRBV11-2,.,TRBD2,TRBJ2-1,TGTGCCAGCAGCTTAGATCGCAGGACTAGCGGGGGCAATGAGCAGTTCTTC,CASSLDRRTSGGNEQFF
TRBV9,.,.,TRBJ2-5,TGTGCCAGCAGCGTCCGTTCCCAAGAGACCCAGTACTTC,CASSVRSQETQYF
TRBV11-2,.,TRBD1,TRBJ1-1,TGTGCCAGCAGCTTAGGGGGACAGGGTAACACTGAAGCTTTCTTT,CASSLGGQGNTEAFF
TRBV5-1,once,TRBD1,TRBJ2-3,TGCGCCAGCCAGTATCAGACAGGGGTCACAGATACGCAGTATTTT,CASQYQTGVTDTQYF
TRBV10-1,.,.,TRBJ1-6,TGCGCCAGCCTAGAGGCCAGGAAAAATTCACCCCTCCACTTT,CASLEARKNSPLHF
TRBV4-1,.,TRBD1,TRBJ1-2,TGCGCCAGCAGCCAAAACAGGGGAACACGCTATGGCTACACCTTC,CASSQNRGTRYGYTF